The sequence of this TCR beta chain was determined in a study of blood T cell repertoires in COVID-19. Study at large: In each case, the material was cDNA or gDNA derived from T cells, B-cell-depleted T cells, or PBMCs.

Germline lookup yields CDR1 MDHEN and CDR2 SYDVKM. The CDR3 covers 15 residues. Trimming removed 3 bases from V and 8 bases from J, with 17 bases in between. Under the authors' procedure: Estimates of nucleated cell counts were drawn from the amplification of reference gene primers. The table came from immunoSEQ multiplex PCR; TCRdb's copy has only in-frame clones and leaves some out. The D gene and trimming were derived from the DNA, and the V and J assignments and clone size from that table. The sample contains fewer than 70,000 clones, roughly 80% of which appear only once. Sequenced input: peripheral blood. This clonotype was sampled from a human donor in a cohort sampled during active COVID-19. J is TRBJ2-1 and V is TRBV28, with D perhaps matching TRBD2 (6 bases). The CDR3 DNA follows: TGTGCCAGCAGTTTTGTAGCGTTGCGGGGAGATGAGCAGTTCTTC. This codes for CASSFVALRGDEQFF.